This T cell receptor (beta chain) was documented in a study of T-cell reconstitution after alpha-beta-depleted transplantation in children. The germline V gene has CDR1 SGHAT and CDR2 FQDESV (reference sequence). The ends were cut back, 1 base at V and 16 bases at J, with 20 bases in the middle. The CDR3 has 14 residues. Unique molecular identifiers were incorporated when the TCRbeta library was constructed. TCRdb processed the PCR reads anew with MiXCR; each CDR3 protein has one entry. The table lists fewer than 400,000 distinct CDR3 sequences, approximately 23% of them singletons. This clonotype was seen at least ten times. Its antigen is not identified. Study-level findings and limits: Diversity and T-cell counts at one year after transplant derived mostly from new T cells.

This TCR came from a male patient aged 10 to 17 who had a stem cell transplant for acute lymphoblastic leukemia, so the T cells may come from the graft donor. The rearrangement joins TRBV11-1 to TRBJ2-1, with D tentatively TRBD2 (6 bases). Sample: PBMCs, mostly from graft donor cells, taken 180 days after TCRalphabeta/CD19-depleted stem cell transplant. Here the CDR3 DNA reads TGTGCCAGCAGCTTAGGTGCGGGGCGAACCCCCAGCTTCTTC. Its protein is CASSLGAGRTPSFF. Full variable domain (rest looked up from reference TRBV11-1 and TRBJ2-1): EAEVAQSPRYKITEKSQAVAFWCDPISGHATLYWYRQILGQGPELLVQFQDESVVDDSQLPKDRFSAERLKGVDSTLKIQPAELGDSAMYLCASSLGAGRTPSFFGPGTRLTVL.